This TCR beta chain derives from a study of blood T cell repertoires in COVID-19. As for the study in general: The United States, Italy and Spain provided the acute and convalescent COVID-19 samples. The analysed material was cDNA or gDNA that came from T cells, B-cell-depleted T cells, or PBMCs.

Original analysis: Nucleated cell counts were estimated from reference gene primer amplification. The protocol was immunoSEQ multiplex PCR, while the TCRdb copy is restricted to in-frame clones and leaves out a portion. V, J and clone size derive from that table, while D and trimming were established from the DNA sequence. The table records roughly 310,000 clones, roughly 88% of them present only once. This CDR3 is 14 amino acids long. Per germline, CDR1 SGHNT and CDR2 YENEEA. After removal of 5 bases from V and 2 bases from J, the junction contained 4 bases not matched to a gene. V usage is TRBV11-3 and J usage is TRBJ2-3, with 7 bases matching TRBD1. This receptor was obtained from a woman in her forties or fifties with active or convalescent COVID-19. Sequencing was done on a sample of peripheral blood. The CDR3 bases are TGTGCCAGCAGCGTACAGGGGTACACAGATACGCAGTATTTT. It encodes CASSVQGYTDTQYF.